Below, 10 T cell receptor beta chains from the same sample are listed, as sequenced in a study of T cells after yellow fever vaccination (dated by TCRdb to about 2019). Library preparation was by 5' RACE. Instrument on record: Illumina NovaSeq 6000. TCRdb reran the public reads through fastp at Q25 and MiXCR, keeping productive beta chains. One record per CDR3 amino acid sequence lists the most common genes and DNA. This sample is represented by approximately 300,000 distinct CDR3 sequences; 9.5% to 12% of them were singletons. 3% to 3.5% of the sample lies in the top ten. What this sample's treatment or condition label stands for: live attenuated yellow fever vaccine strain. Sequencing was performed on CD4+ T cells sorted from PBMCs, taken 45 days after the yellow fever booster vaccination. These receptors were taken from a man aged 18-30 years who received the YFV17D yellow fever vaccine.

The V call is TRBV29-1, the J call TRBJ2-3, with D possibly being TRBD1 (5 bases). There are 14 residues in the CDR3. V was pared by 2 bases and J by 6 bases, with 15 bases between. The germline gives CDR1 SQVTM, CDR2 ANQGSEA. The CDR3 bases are TGCAGCGTTGAAAAGGACATCTCGGCGGATACGCAGTATTTT. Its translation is CSVEKDISADTQYF.

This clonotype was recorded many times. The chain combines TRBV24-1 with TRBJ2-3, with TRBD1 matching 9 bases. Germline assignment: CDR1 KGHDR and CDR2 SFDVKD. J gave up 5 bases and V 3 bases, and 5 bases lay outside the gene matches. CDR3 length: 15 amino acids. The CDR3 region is CATSDPGQGIDTQYF. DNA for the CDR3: TGTGCCACCAGTGATCCTGGACAGGGGATAGATACGCAGTATTTT.

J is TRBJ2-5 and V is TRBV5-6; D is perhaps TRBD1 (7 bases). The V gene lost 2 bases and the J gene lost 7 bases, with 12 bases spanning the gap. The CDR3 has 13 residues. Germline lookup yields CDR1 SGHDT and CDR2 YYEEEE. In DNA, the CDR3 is TGTGCCAGCAGCTTCCACAGGGGAGGGACCCAGTACTTC. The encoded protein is CASSFHRGGTQYF.

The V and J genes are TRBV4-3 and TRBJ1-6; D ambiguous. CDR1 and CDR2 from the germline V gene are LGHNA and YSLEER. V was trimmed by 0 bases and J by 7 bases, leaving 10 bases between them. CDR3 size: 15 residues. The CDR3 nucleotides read TGCGCCAGCAGCCAAGATGCCCGGGTAAATTCACCCCTCCACTTT. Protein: CASSQDARVNSPLHF.

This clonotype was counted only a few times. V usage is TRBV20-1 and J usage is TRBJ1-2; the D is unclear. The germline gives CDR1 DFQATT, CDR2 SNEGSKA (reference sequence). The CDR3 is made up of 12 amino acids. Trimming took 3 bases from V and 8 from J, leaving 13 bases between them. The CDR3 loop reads CSARSGVGGYTF. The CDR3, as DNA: TGCAGTGCTAGGTCTGGGGTGGGAGGCTACACCTTC.

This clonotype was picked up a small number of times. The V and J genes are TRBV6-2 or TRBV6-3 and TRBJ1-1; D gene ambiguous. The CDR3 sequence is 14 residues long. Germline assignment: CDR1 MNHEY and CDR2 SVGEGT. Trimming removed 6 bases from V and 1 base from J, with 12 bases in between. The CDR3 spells CASRAAVSNTEAFF. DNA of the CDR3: TGTGCCAGCAGAGCCGCAGTCTCGAACACTGAAGCTTTCTTT.

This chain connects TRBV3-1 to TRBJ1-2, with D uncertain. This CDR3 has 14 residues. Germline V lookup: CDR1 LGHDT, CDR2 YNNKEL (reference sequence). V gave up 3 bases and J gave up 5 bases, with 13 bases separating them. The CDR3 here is CASSHSEEIYGYTF. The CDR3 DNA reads TGTGCCAGCAGCCACTCAGAAGAGATTTATGGCTACACCTTC.

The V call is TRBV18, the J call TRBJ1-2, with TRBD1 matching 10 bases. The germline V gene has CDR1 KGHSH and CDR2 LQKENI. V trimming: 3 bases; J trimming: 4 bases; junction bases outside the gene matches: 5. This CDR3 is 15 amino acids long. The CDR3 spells CASSPGQGNLYGYTF. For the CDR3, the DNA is TGTGCCAGCTCACCGGGACAGGGGAACCTCTATGGCTACACCTTC.

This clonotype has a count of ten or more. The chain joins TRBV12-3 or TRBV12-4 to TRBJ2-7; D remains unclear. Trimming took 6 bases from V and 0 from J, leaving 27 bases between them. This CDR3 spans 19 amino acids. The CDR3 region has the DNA TGTGCCAGCAGCCTCCTTGGGCAAGGTCCTATTAGTAGCTCCTACGAGCAGTACTTC. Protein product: CASSLLGQGPISSSYEQYF.

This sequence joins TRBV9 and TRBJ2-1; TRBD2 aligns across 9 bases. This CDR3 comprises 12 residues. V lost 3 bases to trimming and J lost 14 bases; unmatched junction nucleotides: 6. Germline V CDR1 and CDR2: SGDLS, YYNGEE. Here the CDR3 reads CASSASGEAEFF. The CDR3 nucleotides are TGTGCCAGCAGCGCTAGCGGGGAGGCTGAGTTCTTC. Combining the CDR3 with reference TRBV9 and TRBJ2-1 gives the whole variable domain DSGVTQTPKHLITATGQRVTLRCSPRSGDLSVYWYQQSLDQGLQFLIQYYNGEERAKGNILERFSAQQFPDLHSELNLSSLELGDSALYFCASSASGEAEFFGPGTRLTVL.